This T cell receptor (beta chain) is drawn from a study of blood T cell repertoires in COVID-19. The CDR3 sequence is 14 residues long. Trimming took off 0 bases at V and 8 bases at J, with 16 bases between the two ends. Per the germline V gene, CDR1 is GTSNPN and CDR2 is SVGIG (reference sequence). Cohorts were based on clinical histories the participants reported. In the authors' methods: For nucleated cells, counts were estimated from reference gene primer amplification. Sequencing used immunoSEQ multiplex PCR; TCRdb keeps in-frame clones, though not all of them. That table furnishes V, J and clone size, whereas the DNA furnished D and trimming. In the table there are about 200,000 clones, 70% to 90% of which are singletons.

This TCR came from a woman aged 40 to 50 with acute COVID-19. This chain joins TRBV30 and TRBJ1-2; D remains unclear. The sample comprised PBMCs or T cells enriched from blood (not recorded which). The CDR3 region is CAWSVDTSQRGYTF. CDR3 nucleotides: TGTGCCTGGAGTGTCGACACGTCGCAGCGGGGCTACACCTTC.